This TCR beta chain was sequenced in a study of shared clonotypes between healthy human individuals. Trimming cost V 6 bases and J 6 bases, with 5 bases left between them. Per the germline V gene, CDR1 is DFQATT and CDR2 is SNEGSKA (reference sequence). The length of the CDR3 is 9 residues. Clones were read by immunoSEQ multiplex PCR, and TCRdb kept only the in-frame ones, dropping some. The data contain 2 million to 2.5 million clones, more than 90% of them singletons. This receptor was taken from a man younger than 35 in good health. Sequences were obtained from naive CD4+ T cells sorted from blood. Subset here: CD45RA+ positively selected. The chain recombines TRBV20-1 with TRBJ1-2; D not resolved. The DNA for the CDR3 is TGCAGTGCCAACGATGGCTACACCTTC. Protein product: CSANDGYTF.